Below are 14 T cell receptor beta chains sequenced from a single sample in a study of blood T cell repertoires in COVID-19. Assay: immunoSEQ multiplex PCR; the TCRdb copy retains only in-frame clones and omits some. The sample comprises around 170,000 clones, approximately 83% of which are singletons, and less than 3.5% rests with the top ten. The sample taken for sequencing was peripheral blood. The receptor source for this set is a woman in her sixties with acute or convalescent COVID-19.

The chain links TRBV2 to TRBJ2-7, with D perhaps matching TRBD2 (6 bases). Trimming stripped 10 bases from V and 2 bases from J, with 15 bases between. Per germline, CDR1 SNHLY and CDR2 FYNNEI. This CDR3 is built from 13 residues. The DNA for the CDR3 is TGTGCCACCCTCCGCGGGGCCCCCTACGAGCAGTACTTC. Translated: CATLRGAPYEQYF. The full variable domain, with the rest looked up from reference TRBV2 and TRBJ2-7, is EPEVTQTPSHQVTQMGQEVILRCVPISNHLYFYWYRQILGQKVEFLVSFYNNEISEKSEIFDDQFSVERPDGSNFTLKIRSTKLEDSAMYFCATLRGAPYEQYFGPGTRLTVT.

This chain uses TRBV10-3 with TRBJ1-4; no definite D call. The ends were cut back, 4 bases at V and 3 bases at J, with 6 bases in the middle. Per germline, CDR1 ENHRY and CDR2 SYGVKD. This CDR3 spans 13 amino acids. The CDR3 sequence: CAISGAANEKLFF. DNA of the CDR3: TGTGCCATCAGTGGGGCAGCTAATGAAAAACTGTTTTTT.

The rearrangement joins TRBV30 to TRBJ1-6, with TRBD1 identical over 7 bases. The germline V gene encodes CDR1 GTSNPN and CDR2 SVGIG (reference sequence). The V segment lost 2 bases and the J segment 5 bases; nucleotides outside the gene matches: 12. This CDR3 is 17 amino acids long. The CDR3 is CAWSIRDSRTNNSPLHF. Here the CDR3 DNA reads TGTGCCTGGAGTATTCGGGACAGCCGGACTAATAATTCACCCCTCCACTTT.

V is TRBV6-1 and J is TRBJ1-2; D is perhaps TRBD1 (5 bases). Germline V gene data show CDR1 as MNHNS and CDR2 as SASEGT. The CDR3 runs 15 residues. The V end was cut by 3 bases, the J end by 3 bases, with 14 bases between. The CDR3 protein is CASSDPAGRDYGYTF. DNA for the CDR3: TGTGCCAGCAGTGACCCCGCAGGGAGGGACTATGGCTACACCTTC.

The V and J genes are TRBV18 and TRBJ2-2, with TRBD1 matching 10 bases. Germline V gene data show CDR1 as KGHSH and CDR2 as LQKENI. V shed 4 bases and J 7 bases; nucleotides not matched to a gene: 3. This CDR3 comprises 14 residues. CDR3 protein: CASSRQGASGELFF. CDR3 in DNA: TGTGCCAGCTCACGACAGGGGGCTAGCGGGGAGCTGTTTTTT.

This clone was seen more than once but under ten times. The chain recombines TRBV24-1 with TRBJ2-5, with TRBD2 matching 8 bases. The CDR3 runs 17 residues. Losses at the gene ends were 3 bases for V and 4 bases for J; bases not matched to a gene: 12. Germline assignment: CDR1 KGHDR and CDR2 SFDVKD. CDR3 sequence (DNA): TGTGCCACCAGTGATGGGGGACTAGGGGCCGAGGGAGAGACCCAGTACTTC. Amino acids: CATSDGGLGAEGETQYF.

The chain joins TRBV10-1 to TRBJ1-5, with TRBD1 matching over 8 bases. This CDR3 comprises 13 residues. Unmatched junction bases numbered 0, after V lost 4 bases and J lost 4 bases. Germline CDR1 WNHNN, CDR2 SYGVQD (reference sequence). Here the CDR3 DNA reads TGCGCCAGCAGTGGACAGGGGAATCAGCCCCAGCATTTT. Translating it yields CASSGQGNQPQHF.

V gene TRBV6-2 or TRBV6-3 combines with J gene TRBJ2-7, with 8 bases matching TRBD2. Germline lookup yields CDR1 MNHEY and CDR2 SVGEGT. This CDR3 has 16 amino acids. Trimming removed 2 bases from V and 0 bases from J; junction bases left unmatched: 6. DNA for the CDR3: TGTGCCAGCAGTTACCGGGGGGGCCAAGGCTCCTACGAGCAGTACTTC. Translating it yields CASSYRGGQGSYEQYF.

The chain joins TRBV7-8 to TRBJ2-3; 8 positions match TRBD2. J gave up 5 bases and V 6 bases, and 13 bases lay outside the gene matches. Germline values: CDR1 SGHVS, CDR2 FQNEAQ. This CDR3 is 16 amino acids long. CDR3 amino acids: CASREAGARLGDTQYF. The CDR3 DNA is TGTGCCAGCAGGGAAGCGGGGGCCAGACTTGGAGATACGCAGTATTTT.

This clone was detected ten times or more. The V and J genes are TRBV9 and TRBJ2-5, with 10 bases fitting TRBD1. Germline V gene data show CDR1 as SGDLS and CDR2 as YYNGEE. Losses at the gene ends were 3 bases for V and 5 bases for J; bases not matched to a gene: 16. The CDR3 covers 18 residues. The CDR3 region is CASSEGAGTGAAGETQYF. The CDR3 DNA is TGTGCCAGCAGCGAGGGGGCCGGGACAGGGGCGGCAGGGGAGACCCAGTACTTC. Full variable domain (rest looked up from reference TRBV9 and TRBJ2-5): DSGVTQTPKHLITATGQRVTLRCSPRSGDLSVYWYQQSLDQGLQFLIQYYNGEERAKGNILERFSAQQFPDLHSELNLSSLELGDSALYFCASSEGAGTGAAGETQYFGPGTRLLVL.

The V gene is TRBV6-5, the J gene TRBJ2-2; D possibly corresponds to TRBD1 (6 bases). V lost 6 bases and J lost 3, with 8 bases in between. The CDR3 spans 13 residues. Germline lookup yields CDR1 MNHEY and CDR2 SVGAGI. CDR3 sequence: CASRHRDTGELFF. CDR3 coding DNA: TGTGCCAGCAGGCACAGGGACACCGGGGAGCTGTTTTTT.

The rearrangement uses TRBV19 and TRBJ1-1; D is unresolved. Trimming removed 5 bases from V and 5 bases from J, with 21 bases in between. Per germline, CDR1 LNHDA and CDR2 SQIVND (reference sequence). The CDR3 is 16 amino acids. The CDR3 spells CASSHPGSPLGTEAFF. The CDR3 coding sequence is TGTGCCAGTAGTCATCCGGGATCACCACTGGGGACTGAAGCTTTCTTT.

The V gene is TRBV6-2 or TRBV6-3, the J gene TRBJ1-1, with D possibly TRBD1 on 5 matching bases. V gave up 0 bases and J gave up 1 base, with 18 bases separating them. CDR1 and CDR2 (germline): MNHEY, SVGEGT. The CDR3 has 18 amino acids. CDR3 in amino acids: CASSYSMRLWGANTEAFF. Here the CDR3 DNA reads TGTGCCAGCAGTTACTCGATGAGGCTGTGGGGCGCGAACACTGAAGCTTTCTTT.

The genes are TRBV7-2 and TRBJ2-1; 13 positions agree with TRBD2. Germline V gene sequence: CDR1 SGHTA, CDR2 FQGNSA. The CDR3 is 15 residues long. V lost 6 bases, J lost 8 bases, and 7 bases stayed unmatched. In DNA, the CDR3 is TGTGCCAGCAGGCGGACTAGCGGGGGTAGCGATGAGCAGTTCTTC. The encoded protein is CASRRTSGGSDEQFF.